A selection of T cell receptor beta chains follows, all from one sample in a study of blood T cell repertoires in COVID-19. Sequencing used immunoSEQ multiplex PCR; TCRdb keeps in-frame clones, though not all of them. Among about 79,000 clones listed, more than 85% were seen once. Sequencing was performed on peripheral blood. These receptors were obtained from a man between 65 and 85 years old with active or convalescent COVID-19. Both conserved end residues are part of each CDR3. The D gene is left open where the match is weak. Only some rows state a clone size, as once, few, many or a class for expanded clones.

>TRBJ1-5|NA|NA|TRBV19
CASSRSWGNQPQHF
TGTGCCAGTAGTAGGAGTTGGGGCAATCAGCCCCAGCATTTT
>TRBJ2-3|NA|NA|TRBV7-3
CASSPGGSTDTQYF
TGTGCCAGCAGCCCCGGGGGTAGCACAGATACGCAGTATTTT
>TRBJ2-7|NA|NA|TRBV27
CASSLSTGYLQYF
TGTGCCAGCAGTTTATCGACAGGCTATTTGCAGTACTTC
>TRBJ2-7|TRBD2|NA|TRBV15
CATSREGLAYEQYF
TGTGCCACCAGCAGAGAGGGACTAGCCTACGAGCAGTACTTC
>TRBJ1-5|NA|NA|TRBV2
CASNRQNSNQPQHF
TGTGCCAGCAATCGACAAAATAGCAATCAGCCCCAGCATTTT
>TRBJ1-5|TRBD1|NA|TRBV28
CASSSPGTGVLPQHF
TGTGCCAGCAGTTCCCCCGGGACAGGGGTTTTGCCCCAGCATTTT
>TRBJ1-2|TRBD1|NA|TRBV5-1
CASSFSPDRASGYTF
TGCGCCAGCAGCTTTAGTCCGGACAGGGCCTCTGGCTACACCTTC
>TRBJ2-4|TRBD2|NA|TRBV28
CASSHGTSLAKNIQYF
TGTGCCAGCAGTCACGGGACTAGCCTAGCCAAAAACATTCAGTACTTC
>TRBJ2-1|TRBD2|once|TRBV3-1/TRBV3-2
CASSQTCRLAGEVGSYNEQFF
TGTGCCAGCAGCCAAACCTGTAGACTAGCGGGAGAGGTCGGTTCCTACAATGAGCAGTTCTTC
>TRBJ1-2|NA|NA|TRBV3-1/TRBV3-2
CASSQMSSYGYTF
TGTGCCAGCAGCCAAATGAGTTCCTATGGCTACACCTTC
>TRBJ1-2|NA|NA|TRBV30
CAWSQMVYGYTF
TGTGCCTGGAGCCAGATGGTTTATGGCTACACCTTC
>TRBJ2-3|TRBD2|NA|TRBV30
CAWSVRGLAGGADTQYF
TGTGCCTGGAGTGTACGTGGGCTAGCGGGGGGGGCAGATACGCAGTATTTT
>TRBJ1-4|NA|NA|TRBV7-2
CASSLEGAGRSEKLFF
TGTGCCAGCAGCTTAGAAGGGGCAGGGCGGAGTGAAAAACTGTTTTTT
>TRBJ2-3|TRBD2|NA|TRBV4-3
CASSRELAGGYTHADTQYF
TGCGCCAGCAGCCGAGAACTAGCGGGAGGGTATACACATGCAGATACGCAGTATTTT
>TRBJ1-1|NA|few|TRBV28
CASSLLLGAGATEAFF
TGTGCCAGCAGTTTACTACTGGGGGCTGGGGCGACTGAAGCTTTCTTT
>TRBJ1-2|NA|once|TRBV14
CASSQDRTAIYGYTF
TGTGCCAGCAGCCAAGATCGTACAGCTATCTATGGCTACACCTTC
>TRBJ1-2|NA|NA|TRBV9
CASSDRLTGYGYTF
TGTGCCAGCAGCGACCGCCTTACGGGGTATGGCTACACCTTC
>TRBJ1-1|TRBD1|NA|TRBV28
CASKVGAGGMNTEAFF
TGTGCCAGCAAAGTGGGTGCAGGGGGTATGAACACTGAAGCTTTCTTT
>TRBJ2-7|TRBD1|NA|TRBV4-2
CASSQGTGTAYEQYF
TGTGCCAGCAGCCAAGGGACAGGTACAGCCTACGAGCAGTACTTC
>TRBJ1-6|TRBD1|NA|TRBV6-5
CASRDRGNSPLHF
TGTGCCAGCAGAGACAGGGGTAATTCACCCCTCCACTTT
>TRBJ2-7|TRBD2|NA|TRBV10-1
CASSEFLAGELYEQYF
TGCGCCAGCAGTGAGTTCCTAGCGGGGGAGTTATACGAGCAGTACTTC
>TRBJ2-3|TRBD1|NA|TRBV19
CASSRELQGVDTQYF
TGTGCCAGTAGCCGTGAATTACAGGGGGTAGATACGCAGTATTTT
>TRBJ1-1|NA|few|TRBV6-2/TRBV6-3
CASSYKGGVTAFF
TGTGCCAGCAGTTACAAGGGCGGGGTGACAGCTTTCTTT
>TRBJ1-3|TRBD1|NA|TRBV9
CASSVETGGINTIYF
TGTGCCAGCAGCGTAGAGACAGGGGGCATTAACACCATATATTTT
>TRBJ1-1|NA|once|TRBV2
CASSESGGQRVAFF
TGTGCCAGCAGTGAATCCGGGGGGCAGCGGGTGGCTTTCTTT
>TRBJ1-2|NA|NA|TRBV9
CASSQGQLYGYTF
TGTGCCAGCAGCCAAGGACAGCTTTATGGCTACACCTTC
>TRBJ2-7|TRBD2|NA|TRBV7-2
CASSPTSGRAYEQYF
TGTGCCAGCAGCCCGACTAGCGGGAGGGCCTACGAGCAGTACTTC
>TRBJ1-4|NA|NA|TRBV4-3
CASSQERQEDEKLFF
TGCGCCAGCAGCCAAGAAAGACAGGAGGATGAAAAACTGTTTTTT
>TRBJ2-1|NA|NA|TRBV24-1
CATSLNTHYNEQFF
TGTGCCACCAGTCTCAACACCCACTACAATGAGCAGTTCTTC
>TRBJ2-1|TRBD2|NA|TRBV15
CATKSGRSYNEQFF
TGTGCCACCAAAAGCGGGAGGTCCTACAATGAGCAGTTCTTC
>TRBJ1-4|TRBD1|NA|TRBV12-5
CASGLGQGNEKLFF
TGTGCTAGTGGTCTGGGACAGGGGAATGAAAAACTGTTTTTT
>TRBJ2-1|TRBD2|NA|TRBV2
CASSDRSGPYKQFF
TGTGCCAGCAGTGACCGTAGCGGGCCGTACAAGCAGTTCTTC
>TRBJ2-7|NA|NA|TRBV7-2
CASSQGNDRSTKYF
TGTGCCAGCAGCCAGGGGAACGACAGGTCGACGAAGTACTTC
>TRBJ2-1|TRBD1|NA|TRBV5-1
CASSGGQGAYEQFF
TGCGCCAGCAGCGGGGGACAGGGGGCCTATGAGCAGTTCTTC
>TRBJ1-2|TRBD1|NA|TRBV3-1/TRBV3-2
CASSQGQEHGYTF
TGTGCCAGCAGCCAGGGACAGGAGCATGGCTACACCTTC
>TRBJ1-1|NA|few|TRBV6-5
CASSWGRAAGNTEAFF
TGTGCCAGCAGTTGGGGCAGGGCGGCAGGGAACACTGAAGCTTTCTTT
>TRBJ1-5|NA|NA|TRBV28
CASRLYREPNNQPQHF
TGTGCCAGCAGATTATACCGGGAACCAAACAATCAGCCCCAGCATTTT